What follows is one T cell receptor beta chain and its context. In its sample, this clonotype was seen a few times. Its specific antigen is unknown. Per-base qualities were not stored, and no clone one base away is much larger. The data belong to a study of Graves' ophthalmopathy and Graves' hyperthyroidism (dated 2018 in TCRdb). Some background on the complete study: Peripheral blood samples were taken at the time of initial diagnosis, before any treatment was given. An independent validation cohort was composed of 18 hyperthyroidism patients and around 16 patients who later progressed from hyperthyroidism to ophthalmopathy. In total, around 130 blood samples were TCR-sequenced: 40 to 45 ophthalmopathy, roughly 77 hyperthyroidism and roughly 17 hyperthyroidism-to-ophthalmopathy patients. Following sampling, methimazole starting at 30 mg daily was administered to hyperthyroidism patients, and high-dose intravenous methylprednisolone was administered to ophthalmopathy patients. To explore V-J signatures distinguishing ophthalmopathy from hyperthyroidism, a discovery set of roughly 100 patients (fewer than 45 ophthalmopathy, around 55 stable hyperthyroidism) was enrolled. The study used TCR beta repertoire signatures to distinguish Graves' ophthalmopathy from Graves' hyperthyroidism and to predict progression to ophthalmopathy. In six or seven hyperthyroidism patients, the T-cell repertoires found in thyroid tissue were compared with those found in blood.

The ophthalmopathy patients had moderately to severely active disease, with a Clinical Activity Score of 3 or higher, a NOSPECS grade of 4 or higher, and a disease duration of less than 3 months. Patients with other autoimmune diseases, uncontrolled infections, pregnancy or lactation were excluded from the study. Clinical symptoms, serum thyroxine, TRAb, thyroid ultrasound and orbital computed tomography formed the basis of the diagnosis. PBMCs were isolated from approximately 10 ml of fresh peripheral blood by Ficoll-Paque density gradient centrifugation. Trizol reagent was used to extract the total RNA, and its quality was then checked on an Agilent 2100 Bioanalyzer. TCR beta CDR3 regions were amplified from RNA transcripts for repertoire sequencing. A first-round RT-PCR used HTBI primers with the Qiagen OneStep RT-PCR kit, followed by a second-round multiplex PCR, size selection and purification. The libraries underwent paired-end sequencing with 100 bp reads on an Illumina HiSeq2000. For the original study's pipeline: Reads were processed with SOAPnuke, discarding reads with adapters, uncalled bases, mean Phred below 15, or no exact constant-primer or identifier match. High-quality paired reads were merged with COPE v1.2.5. Clonotypes were defined as unique nucleotide sequences and were aligned to IMGT TRB V, D and J references using MiTCR v1.1. Only V-J combinations with frequency above 0.0001 were analysed, covering over 99% of repertoires. For each V-J combination, a TCR clonal expansion and chaos score was defined as the ratio of F50 clonal expansion to chaos observed in the TCRdist matrix. Features were reduced by Welch's t-statistics and random forest to around 13 V-J combinations, which fed a naive Bayes classifier. The similarity between thyroid and blood repertoires was quantified using the Morisita-Horn index. Through fastp at Q25 and MiXCR, TCRdb rebuilt clones from the public reads, retaining in-frame beta chains. Rows matching on CDR3 protein sequence are summarized as one entry with the most common DNA and genes. V and J calls and clone size were set by TCRdb, not the authors. This sample lists hundreds of thousands of distinct CDR3 sequences; around 50% were detected once. Approximately 51% of the sample is in the top ten clones.

Summary of the overall study and its limitations: In cross-validation, the 13-signature model distinguished ophthalmopathy from stable hyperthyroidism with around 86% sensitivity and around 83% specificity, while in the test set the corresponding values were roughly 80% and 75%. In validation, the model predicted ophthalmopathy progression with over 60% sensitivity and approximately 75% specificity; around twelve predicted patients were CT-confirmed with GO in a median of approximately 6.5 months. Most of the expanded thyroid clonotypes with a frequency above 0.001 were also detected in blood, and it was suggested that the thyroid immune response may be reflected by blood repertoires. Sample size was not statistically predetermined, and group allocation was not concealed from the investigators.

V has 8 bases trimmed and J has 8 bases trimmed; junction bases matching no gene number 11. The CDR3 goes from the cysteine to the phenylalanine over 13 residues. CDR3 DNA only is kept here, 39 bases in frame from base 1. The material sequenced was peripheral blood. Recombination joined TRBV12-3 or TRBV12-4 with TRBJ1-1, and 7 bases in between align with TRBD1. This sequence was found in an adult man with Graves' ophthalmopathy. For the CDR3, the sequence is CASGIDRVSEAFF. Here is the DNA: TGTGCCAGCGGAATAGACAGGGTATCCGAAGCTTTCTTT.